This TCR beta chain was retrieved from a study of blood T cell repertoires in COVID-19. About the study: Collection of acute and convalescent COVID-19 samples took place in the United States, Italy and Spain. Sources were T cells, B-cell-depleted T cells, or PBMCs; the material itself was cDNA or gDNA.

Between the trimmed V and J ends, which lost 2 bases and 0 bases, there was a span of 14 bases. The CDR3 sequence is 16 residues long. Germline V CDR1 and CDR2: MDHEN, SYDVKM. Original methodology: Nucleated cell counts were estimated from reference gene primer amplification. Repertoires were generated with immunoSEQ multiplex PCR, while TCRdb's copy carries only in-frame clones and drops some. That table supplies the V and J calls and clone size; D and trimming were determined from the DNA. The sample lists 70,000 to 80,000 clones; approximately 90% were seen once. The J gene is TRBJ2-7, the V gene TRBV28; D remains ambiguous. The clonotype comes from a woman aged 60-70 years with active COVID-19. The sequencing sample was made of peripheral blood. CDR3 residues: CASSLRPLLSSYEQYF. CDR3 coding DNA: TGTGCCAGCAGTTTACGTCCCCTGCTGAGCTCCTACGAGCAGTACTTC.